Listed below are T cell receptor beta chains from one sample, sequenced in a study of OX40 agonist ivuxolimab in advanced cancers. TCRdb's table, derived via immunoSEQ multiplex PCR, lists solely in-frame clones and lacks some. The sample lists 65,000 to 70,000 clones, around 87% occurring once. The sequencing used CD4+ or CD8+ T cells sorted from blood, collected in a trial of the OX40 agonist ivuxolimab. The receptors were sampled from an adult with an advanced solid tumor such as melanoma, head and neck, liver or kidney cancer. The CDR3 runs from the conserved cysteine through the conserved F or W. Fields, in order: CDR3 protein, J gene, CDR3 length, V gene.

CASSLGPGGSYGYTF,TRBJ1-2,15,TRBV28
CASSLDAGTKVTDTQYF,TRBJ2-3,17,TRBV7-6
CASSEARAVGSPLHF,TRBJ1-6,15,TRBV2
CASSPRDLDYEQYF,TRBJ2-7,14,TRBV18
CASRGGPGNSPLHF,TRBJ1-6,14,TRBV19
CASSSGGVHSYEQYF,TRBJ2-7,15,TRBV5-1
CASIEGEQETQYF,TRBJ2-5,13,TRBV2
CASGRQGAVTEAFF,TRBJ1-1,14,TRBV6-4
CASSPSGLAGHNYEQYF,TRBJ2-7,17,TRBV7-9
CASSQAIGAEQFF,TRBJ2-1,13,TRBV4-1
CASSLAGGDYGHEQYF,TRBJ2-7,16,TRBV5-1
CASSPSPFYYGYTF,TRBJ1-2,14,TRBV6-5
CASSDLTGMEAFF,TRBJ1-1,13,TRBV7-9
CASSPGLAGGLYNEQFF,TRBJ2-1,17,TRBV7-9
CSVKQNPNTEAFF,TRBJ1-1,13,TRBV29-1
CASSAGRNTEAFF,TRBJ1-1,13,TRBV4-2
CASSQPLDTGELFF,TRBJ2-2,14,TRBV16
CASSVVAAPYNEQFF,TRBJ2-1,15,TRBV9
CAIQTENYEQYF,TRBJ2-7,12,TRBV10-3
CASSPVRDTGELFF,TRBJ2-2,14,TRBV7-2
CASSLRGLAGGSYEQYF,TRBJ2-7,17,TRBV27
CASSPKDRVYAEAFF,TRBJ1-1,15,TRBV9
CASSLITGTEKLFF,TRBJ1-4,14,TRBV27
CASSDGGGNYEQYF,TRBJ2-7,14,TRBV9
CASSLTTGPSTEAFF,TRBJ1-1,15,TRBV7-9
CASSAWTPQKFRNEQFF,TRBJ2-1,17,TRBV19
CASSLSRAGEAYGYTF,TRBJ1-2,16,TRBV27
CASSGTSHNEQFF,TRBJ2-1,13,TRBV2
CASSPTEVNTEAFF,TRBJ1-1,14,TRBV7-8
CASSRRGDQPQHF,TRBJ1-5,13,TRBV6-6
CASSLETGASGELFF,TRBJ2-2,15,TRBV5-1
CASSSDRPYEQYF,TRBJ2-7,13,TRBV7-9
CASSYSVTGLYGYTF,TRBJ1-2,15,TRBV27
CSVGQGLYTEAFF,TRBJ1-1,13,TRBV29-1
CASSAGTSGLADTQYF,TRBJ2-3,16,TRBV2
CASSLSTGTSGSYEQYF,TRBJ2-7,17,TRBV4-2
CASSYVSARTDTQYF,TRBJ2-3,15,TRBV6-5
CASSDVGWEQYF,TRBJ2-7,12,TRBV6-1
CASSSIAGGAYEQYF,TRBJ2-7,15,TRBV5-1